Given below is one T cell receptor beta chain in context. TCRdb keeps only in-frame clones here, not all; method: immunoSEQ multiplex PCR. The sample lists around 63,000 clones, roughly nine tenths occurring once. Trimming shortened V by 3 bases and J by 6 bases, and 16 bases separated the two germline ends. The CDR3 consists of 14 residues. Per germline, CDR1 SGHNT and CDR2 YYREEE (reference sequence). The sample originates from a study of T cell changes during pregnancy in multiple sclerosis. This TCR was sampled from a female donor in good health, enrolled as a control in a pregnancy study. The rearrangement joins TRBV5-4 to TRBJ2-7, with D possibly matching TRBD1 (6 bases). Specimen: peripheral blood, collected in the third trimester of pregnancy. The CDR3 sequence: CASSWGPGEGEQYF. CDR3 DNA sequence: TGTGCCAGCAGCTGGGGACCAGGGGAAGGCGAGCAGTACTTC.